This T cell receptor (beta chain) was documented in a study of glioma-infiltrating T cells after dendritic cell vaccination. Study findings and constraints: Higher TCR clonality did not directly relate to longer survival.

Germline V gene data show CDR1 as MNHNS and CDR2 as SASEGT. This CDR3 is 15 amino acids long. V was cut by 9 bases and J by 7 bases, with 21 bases left in between. Produced via immunoSEQ multiplex PCR; TCRdb's table is partial and in-frame only. Of roughly 70,000 clones in the sample, almost 85% are singletons; the top ten hold 2.1%. To note about this clone: The antigen remains unidentified.

V gene TRBV6-1 combines with J gene TRBJ1-4; possibly TRBD1 for D (5 bases). The sample in question was blood, obtained before dendritic cell vaccination. The receptor's source is a human donor with glioblastoma. As DNA, the CDR3 is TGTGCCAGTTCACCTACCAGGGCTTTTAGTGAAAAACTGTTTTTT. Translated, it gives CASSPTRAFSEKLFF.